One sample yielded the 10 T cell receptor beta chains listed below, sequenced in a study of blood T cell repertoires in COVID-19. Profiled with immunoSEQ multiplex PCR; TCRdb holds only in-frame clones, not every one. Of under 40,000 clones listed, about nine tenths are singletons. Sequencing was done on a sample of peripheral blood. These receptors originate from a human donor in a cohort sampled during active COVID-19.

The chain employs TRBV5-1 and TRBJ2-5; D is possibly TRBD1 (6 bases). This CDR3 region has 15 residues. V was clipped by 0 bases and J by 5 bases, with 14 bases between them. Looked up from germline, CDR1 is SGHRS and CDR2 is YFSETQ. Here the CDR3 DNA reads TGCGCCAGCAGCTTGGGGGGGCTAGCTACCGAGACCCAGTACTTC. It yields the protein CASSLGGLATETQYF. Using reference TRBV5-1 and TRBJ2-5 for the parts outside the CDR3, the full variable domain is KAGVTQTPRYLIKTRGQQVTLSCSPISGHRSVSWYQQTPGQGLQFLFEYFSETQRNKGNFPGRFSGRQFSNSRSEMNVSTLELGDSALYLCASSLGGLATETQYFGPGTRLLVL.

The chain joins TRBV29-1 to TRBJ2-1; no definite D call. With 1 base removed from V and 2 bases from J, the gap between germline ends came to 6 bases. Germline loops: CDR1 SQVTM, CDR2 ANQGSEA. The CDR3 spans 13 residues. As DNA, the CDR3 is TGCAGCGTTGAAGGTCCCACCTACAATGAGCAGTTCTTC. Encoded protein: CSVEGPTYNEQFF.

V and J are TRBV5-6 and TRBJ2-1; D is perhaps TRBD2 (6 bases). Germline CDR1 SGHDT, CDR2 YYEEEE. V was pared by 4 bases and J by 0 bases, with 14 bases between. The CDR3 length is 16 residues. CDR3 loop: CASSIISGGSYNEQFF. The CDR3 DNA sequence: TGTGCCAGCAGCATAATTAGCGGTGGCTCCTACAATGAGCAGTTCTTC.

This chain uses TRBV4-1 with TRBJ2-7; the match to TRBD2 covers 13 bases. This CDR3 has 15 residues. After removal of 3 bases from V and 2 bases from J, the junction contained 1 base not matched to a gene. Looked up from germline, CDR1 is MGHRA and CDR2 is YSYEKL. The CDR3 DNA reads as TGCGCCAGCAGCCAGGGACTAGCGGGGACCTACGAGCAGTACTTC. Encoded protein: CASSQGLAGTYEQYF.

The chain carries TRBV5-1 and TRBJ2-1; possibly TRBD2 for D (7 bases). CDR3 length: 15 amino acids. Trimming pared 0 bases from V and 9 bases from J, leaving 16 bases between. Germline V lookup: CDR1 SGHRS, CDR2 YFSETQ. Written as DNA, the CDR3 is TGCGCCAGCAGCTTGGGACTAGCAGGGGAGGGTGAGCAGTTCTTC. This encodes CASSLGLAGEGEQFF.

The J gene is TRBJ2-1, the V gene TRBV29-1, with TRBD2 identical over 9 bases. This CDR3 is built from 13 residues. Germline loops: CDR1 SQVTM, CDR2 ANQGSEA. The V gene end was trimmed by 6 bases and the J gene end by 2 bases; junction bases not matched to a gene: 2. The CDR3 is CSVVAGAYNEQFF. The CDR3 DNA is TGCAGCGTAGTAGCGGGAGCCTACAATGAGCAGTTCTTC.

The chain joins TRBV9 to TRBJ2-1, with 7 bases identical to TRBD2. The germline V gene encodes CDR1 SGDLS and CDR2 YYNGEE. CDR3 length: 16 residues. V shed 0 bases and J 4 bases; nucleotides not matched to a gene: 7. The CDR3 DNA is TGTGCCAGCAGCGTAGTCGGAAGCGGGATTTACAATGAGCAGTTCTTC. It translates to CASSVVGSGIYNEQFF.

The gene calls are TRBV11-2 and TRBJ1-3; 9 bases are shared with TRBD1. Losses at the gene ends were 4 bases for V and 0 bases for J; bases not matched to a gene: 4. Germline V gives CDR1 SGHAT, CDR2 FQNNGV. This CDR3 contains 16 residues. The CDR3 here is CASSSGTGSSGNTIYF. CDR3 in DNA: TGTGCCAGCAGCTCCGGGACAGGGAGCTCTGGAAACACCATATATTTT.

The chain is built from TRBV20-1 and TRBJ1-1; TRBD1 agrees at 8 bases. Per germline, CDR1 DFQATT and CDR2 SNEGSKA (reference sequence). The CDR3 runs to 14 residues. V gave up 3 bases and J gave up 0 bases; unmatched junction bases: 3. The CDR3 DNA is TGCAGTGCTAGTCCGGGACAGGTGAACACTGAAGCTTTCTTT. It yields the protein CSASPGQVNTEAFF.

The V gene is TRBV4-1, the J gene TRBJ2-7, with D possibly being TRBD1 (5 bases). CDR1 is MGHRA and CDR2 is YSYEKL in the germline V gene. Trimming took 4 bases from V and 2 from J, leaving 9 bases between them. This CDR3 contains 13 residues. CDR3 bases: TGCGCCAGCAGCCGGACACTTACCTACGAGCAGTACTTC. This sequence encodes CASSRTLTYEQYF.